A single sample gave rise to the 9 T cell receptor beta chains below, sequenced in a study of cytomegalovirus exposure and HLA in healthy donors. 60 Vbeta and 13 Jbeta primers were used in PCR. Only in-frame clones appear in the TCRdb table, and some are missing; sequencing was by immunoSEQ multiplex PCR. The sample yields around 110,000 clones, roughly 79% seen once. Specimen: PBMCs. Receptors originate from a woman aged 18-29 years in good health and CMV-seronegative.

This clone was detected a few times. The V and J genes are TRBV28 and TRBJ1-5, with D possibly matching TRBD1 (6 bases). Trimming pared 8 bases from V and 3 bases from J, leaving 11 bases between. There are 13 residues in the CDR3. The germline V gene encodes CDR1 MDHEN and CDR2 SYDVKM. The CDR3 here is CASLRTANQPQHF. For the CDR3, the DNA is TGTGCCAGCCTCCGGACAGCCAATCAGCCCCAGCATTTT.

This chain connects TRBV7-2 to TRBJ2-3; D perhaps matches TRBD2 (5 bases). The CDR3 runs 14 residues. CDR1 and CDR2 (germline): SGHTA, FQGNSA. Trimming cost V 3 bases and J 2 bases, with 9 bases left between them. The CDR3 DNA sequence: TGTGCCAGCAGCTTGGACTCCACCACAGATACGCAGTATTTT. This codes for CASSLDSTTDTQYF.

This clone was picked up a small number of times. This sequence joins TRBV18 and TRBJ2-7; perhaps TRBD1 as D (5 bases). Germline CDR1 KGHSH, CDR2 LQKENI. V dropped 1 base and J dropped 3 bases, with 10 bases sitting between them. The CDR3 covers 14 residues. CDR3 sequence: CASSPQGQGYEQYF. The CDR3 nucleotides read TGTGCCAGCTCACCACAAGGACAAGGCTACGAGCAGTACTTC. The entire variable domain, with the rest obtained from reference TRBV18 and TRBJ2-7, is as follows: NAGVMQNPRHLVRRRGQEARLRCSPMKGHSHVYWYRQLPEEGLKFMVYLQKENIIDESGMPKERFSAEFPKEGPSILRIQQVVRGDSAAYFCASSPQGQGYEQYFGPGTRLTVT.

The rearrangement links TRBV6-1 to TRBJ1-5; perhaps TRBD1 as D (6 bases). In germline, CDR1 is MNHNS, CDR2 SASEGT. The CDR3 has 16 residues. The V and J ends lost 1 base and 9 bases respectively, with 19 bases between them. The CDR3 spells CASSEVGGPEPSPQHF. The CDR3 coding sequence is TGTGCCAGCAGTGAAGTAGGGGGTCCAGAACCTTCGCCCCAGCATTTT.

V gene TRBV2 combines with J gene TRBJ2-7, with D perhaps matching TRBD1 (6 bases). Trimming stripped 6 bases from V and 4 bases from J, with 16 bases between. The CDR3 has 14 residues. Germline V gene sequence: CDR1 SNHLY, CDR2 FYNNEI. DNA of the CDR3: TGTGCCAGCAGCGCGACAGGTGTCCGGTACGAGCAGTACTTC. It specifies CASSATGVRYEQYF.

V gene TRBV5-1 combines with J gene TRBJ2-3, with a tentative D call TRBD1 (5 bases). Germline V gene data show CDR1 as SGHRS and CDR2 as YFSETQ. V shed 0 bases and J shed 1 base, with 12 bases lying between them. The CDR3 consists of 16 residues. The CDR3 region is CASSLASGPGTDTQYF. The CDR3 DNA reads TGCGCCAGCAGCTTGGCCTCAGGGCCGGGCACAGATACGCAGTATTTT.

As to this clone: A read error may account for a junction end that differs from germline. This chain uses TRBV7-9 with TRBJ2-7, with D maybe TRBD2 (6 bases). Germline CDR1 and CDR2: SEHNR and FQNEAQ (reference sequence). The CDR3 loop spans 12 amino acids. The CDR3 sequence is CSSSLTGGEQYF. The DNA of the CDR3 is TGTTCCAGCAGCTTAACAGGAGGGGAGCAGTACTTC.

The J gene is TRBJ1-1, the V gene TRBV5-4, with D possibly TRBD1 on 6 matching bases. Between the trimmed V and J ends, which lost 1 base and 2 bases, there was a span of 15 bases. Germline V lookup: CDR1 SGHNT, CDR2 YYREEE (reference sequence). The CDR3 is made up of 16 amino acids. This CDR3 is CASSLFTGYGNTEAFF. The CDR3, as DNA: TGTGCCAGCAGCTTGTTCACAGGGTATGGAAACACTGAAGCTTTCTTT.

Notes on this clone: Because it lacks the conserved phenylalanine or tryptophan at the end, this CDR3 is likely a read error. The chain is built from TRBV19 and TRBJ1-3, with D possibly TRBD1 on 6 matching bases. Trimming removed 6 bases at V and 4 bases at J, with 19 bases between. CDR3 length: 16 amino acids. CDR1 LNHDA and CDR2 SQIVND come from the germline V gene (reference sequence). The CDR3 coding sequence is TGTGCCAGTAGACCTTACAGGGACATCAGCGGAAACACCATATATGTT. Translated, it gives CASRPYRDISGNTIYV.